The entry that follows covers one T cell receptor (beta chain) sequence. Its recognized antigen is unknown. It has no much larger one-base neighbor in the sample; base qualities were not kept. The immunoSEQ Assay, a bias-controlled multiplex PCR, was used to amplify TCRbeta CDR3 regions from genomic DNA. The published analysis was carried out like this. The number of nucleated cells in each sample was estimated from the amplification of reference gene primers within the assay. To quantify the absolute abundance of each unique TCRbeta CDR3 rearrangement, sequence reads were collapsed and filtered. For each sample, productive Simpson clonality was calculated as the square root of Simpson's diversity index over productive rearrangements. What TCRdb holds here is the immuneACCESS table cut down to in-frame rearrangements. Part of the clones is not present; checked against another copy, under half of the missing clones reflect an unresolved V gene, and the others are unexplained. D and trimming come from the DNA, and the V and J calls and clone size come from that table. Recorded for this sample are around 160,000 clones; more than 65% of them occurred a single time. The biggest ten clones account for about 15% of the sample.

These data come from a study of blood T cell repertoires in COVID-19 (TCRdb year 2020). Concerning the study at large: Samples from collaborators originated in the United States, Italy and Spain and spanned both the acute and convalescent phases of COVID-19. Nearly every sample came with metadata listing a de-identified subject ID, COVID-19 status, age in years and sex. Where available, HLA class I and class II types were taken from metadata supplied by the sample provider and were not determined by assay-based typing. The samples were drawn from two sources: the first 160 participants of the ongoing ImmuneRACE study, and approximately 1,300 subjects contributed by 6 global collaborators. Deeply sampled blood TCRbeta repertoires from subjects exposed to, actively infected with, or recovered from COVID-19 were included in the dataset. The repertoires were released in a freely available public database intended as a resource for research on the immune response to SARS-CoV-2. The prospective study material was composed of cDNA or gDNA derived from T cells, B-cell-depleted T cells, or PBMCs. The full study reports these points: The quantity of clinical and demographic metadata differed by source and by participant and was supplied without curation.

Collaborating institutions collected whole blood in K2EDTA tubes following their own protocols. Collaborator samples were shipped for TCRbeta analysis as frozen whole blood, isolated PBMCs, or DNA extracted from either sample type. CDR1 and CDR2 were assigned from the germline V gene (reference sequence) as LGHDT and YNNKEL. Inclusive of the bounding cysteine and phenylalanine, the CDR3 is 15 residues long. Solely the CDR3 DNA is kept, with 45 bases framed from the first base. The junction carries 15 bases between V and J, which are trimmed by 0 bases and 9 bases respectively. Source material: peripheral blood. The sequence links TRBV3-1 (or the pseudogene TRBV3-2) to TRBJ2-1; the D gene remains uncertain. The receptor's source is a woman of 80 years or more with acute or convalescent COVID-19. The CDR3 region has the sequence CASSQDKSRLTEQFF. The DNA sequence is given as TGTGCCAGCAGCCAAGATAAGAGCCGACTCACTGAGCAGTTCTTC.